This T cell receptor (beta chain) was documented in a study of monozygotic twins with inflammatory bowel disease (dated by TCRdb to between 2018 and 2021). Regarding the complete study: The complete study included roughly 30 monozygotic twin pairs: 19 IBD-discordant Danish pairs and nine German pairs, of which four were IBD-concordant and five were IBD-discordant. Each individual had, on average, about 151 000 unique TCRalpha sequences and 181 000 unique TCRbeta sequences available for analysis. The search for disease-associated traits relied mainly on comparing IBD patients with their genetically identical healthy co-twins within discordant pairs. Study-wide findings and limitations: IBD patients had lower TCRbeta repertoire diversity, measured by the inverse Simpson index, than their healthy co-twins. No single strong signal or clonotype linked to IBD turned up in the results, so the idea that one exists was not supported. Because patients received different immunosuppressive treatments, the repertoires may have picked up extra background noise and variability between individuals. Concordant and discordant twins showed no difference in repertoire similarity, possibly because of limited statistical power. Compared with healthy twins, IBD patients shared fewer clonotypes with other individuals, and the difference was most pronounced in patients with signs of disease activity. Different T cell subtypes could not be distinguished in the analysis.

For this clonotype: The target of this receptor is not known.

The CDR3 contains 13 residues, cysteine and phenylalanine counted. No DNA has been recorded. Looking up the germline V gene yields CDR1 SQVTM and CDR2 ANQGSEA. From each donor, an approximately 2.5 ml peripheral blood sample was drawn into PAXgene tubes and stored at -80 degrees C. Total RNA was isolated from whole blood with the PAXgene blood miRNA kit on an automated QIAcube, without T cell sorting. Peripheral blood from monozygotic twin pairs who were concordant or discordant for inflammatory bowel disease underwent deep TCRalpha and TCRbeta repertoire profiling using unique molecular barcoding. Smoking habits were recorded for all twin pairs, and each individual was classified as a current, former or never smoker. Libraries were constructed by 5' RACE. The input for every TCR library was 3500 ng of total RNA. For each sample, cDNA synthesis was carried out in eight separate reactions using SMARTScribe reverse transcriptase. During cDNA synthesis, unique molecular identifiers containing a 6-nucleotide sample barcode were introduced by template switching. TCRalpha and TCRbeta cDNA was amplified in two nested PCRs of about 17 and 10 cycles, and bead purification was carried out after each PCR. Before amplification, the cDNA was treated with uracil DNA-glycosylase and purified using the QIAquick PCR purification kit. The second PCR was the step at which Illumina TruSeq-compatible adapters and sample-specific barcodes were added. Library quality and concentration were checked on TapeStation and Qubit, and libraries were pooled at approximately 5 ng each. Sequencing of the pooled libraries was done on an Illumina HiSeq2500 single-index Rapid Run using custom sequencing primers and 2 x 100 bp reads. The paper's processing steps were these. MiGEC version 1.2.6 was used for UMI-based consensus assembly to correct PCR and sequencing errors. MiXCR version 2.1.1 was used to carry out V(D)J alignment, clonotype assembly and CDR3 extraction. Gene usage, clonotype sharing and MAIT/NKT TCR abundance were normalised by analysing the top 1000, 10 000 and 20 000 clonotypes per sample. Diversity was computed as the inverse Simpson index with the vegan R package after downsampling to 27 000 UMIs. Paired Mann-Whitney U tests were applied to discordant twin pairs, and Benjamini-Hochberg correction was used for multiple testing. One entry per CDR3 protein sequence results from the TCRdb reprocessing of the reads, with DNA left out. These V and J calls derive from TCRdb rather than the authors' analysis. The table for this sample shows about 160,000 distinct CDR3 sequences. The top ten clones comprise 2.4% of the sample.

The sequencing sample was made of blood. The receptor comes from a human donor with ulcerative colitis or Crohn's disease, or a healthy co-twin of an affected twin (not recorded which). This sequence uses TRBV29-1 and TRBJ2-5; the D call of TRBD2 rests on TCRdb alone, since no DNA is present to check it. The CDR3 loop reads CSARLAGGETQYF.